The clone carrying this T cell receptor (beta chain) showed up many times. These data belong to a study of breast tumors, draining lymph nodes, adjacent tissues. CDR3 size: 15 residues. Germline V gene data show CDR1 as DFQATT and CDR2 as SNEGSKA (reference sequence). V shed 3 bases, J shed 4 bases, and the junction held 5 bases outside the gene matches. TCRdb redid the calling of the multiplex PCR reads with MiXCR, one entry per CDR3 protein. The table lists some 100,000 distinct CDR3 sequences, around 21% of them singletons. The lymph nodes were axillary draining lymph nodes from breast cancer patients.

This chain uses TRBV20-1 with TRBJ2-2; 10 positions agree with TRBD2. The sample consisted of axillary lymph node tissue. This clonotype was sampled from a female donor with breast cancer. Some clones in this sample may be carry-over from other donors' samples. CDR3: CSASRRTSGTGELFF. As DNA, the CDR3 is TGCAGTGCTAGTCGGAGGACTAGCGGCACCGGGGAGCTGTTTTTT.